Below are 9 T cell receptor beta chains sequenced from a single sample in a study of CD8+ T cells in alopecia areata. The treatment here: oral pan-JAK inhibitor, 5-10 mg twice daily. Extraction of RNA preceded its reverse transcription into cDNA, which served as the sequencing template. Sequencing was performed with immunoSEQ multiplex PCR; in TCRdb, only in-frame clones are kept and a portion is missing. The sample records 100,000 or so clones, roughly three fifths being singletons. Here the sequenced sample was CD8+ T cells sorted from blood, taken at approximately week 55, from a patient treated with tofacitinib. The receptor source for this set is a human donor with alopecia areata.

The chain couples TRBV19 to TRBJ2-7, with a possible D match to TRBD2 (5 bases). In germline, CDR1 is LNHDA, CDR2 SQIVND (reference sequence). CDR3 size: 14 residues. V was trimmed by 2 bases and J by 4 bases, leaving 12 bases between them. The CDR3 bases are TGTGCCAGTAGTATATCTGCGAGCGGATACGAGCAGTACTTC. Its protein is CASSISASGYEQYF.

The sample holds a few counts of this clone. The CDR3 DNA reads as TGCGCCAGCAGCGTCGAAGGGGAGGTATACGAAAAACTGTTTTTT. Amino acid sequence: CASSVEGEVYEKLFF. The chain combines TRBV5-1 with TRBJ1-4; D might be TRBD1 (5 bases). V shed 4 bases and J shed 8 bases, with 18 bases lying between them. The CDR3 is 15 amino acids. CDR1 and CDR2 from the germline V gene are SGHRS and YFSETQ.

This chain joins TRBV7-9 and TRBJ2-5, with 9 bases lining up with TRBD2. CDR1 is SEHNR, CDR2 FQNEAQ, per germline (reference sequence). Trimming at V came to 5 bases and at J to 0 bases, leaving 7 bases not matched to a gene. The CDR3 totals 16 residues. The CDR3 sequence: CASSPWASGNQETQYF. DNA of the CDR3: TGTGCCAGCAGCCCGTGGGCTAGCGGGAACCAAGAGACCCAGTACTTC.

This clone was seen more than once but under ten times. DNA for the CDR3: TGCAGCGCCCTATACCCGAGCTCCTACAATGAGCAGTTCTTC. The encoded protein is CSALYPSSYNEQFF. The V call is TRBV29-1, the J call TRBJ2-1; D remains ambiguous. Trimming cost V 7 bases and J 0 bases, with 13 bases left between them. The CDR3 runs to 14 residues. Germline V gene lookup returns CDR1 SQVTM and CDR2 ANQGSEA.

The genes are TRBV28 and TRBJ2-7; D is uncertain. Trimming shortened V by 2 bases and J by 3 bases, and 8 bases separated the two germline ends. The CDR3 consists of 13 residues. CDR1 MDHEN and CDR2 SYDVKM come from the germline V gene. CDR3 sequence (DNA): TGTGCCAGCAGTTTAGAGTTATACTACGAGCAGTACTTC. This codes for CASSLELYYEQYF.

V and J are TRBV4-1 and TRBJ1-5; D is perhaps TRBD1 (6 bases). The CDR3 loop spans 13 amino acids. Germline V gene data show CDR1 as MGHRA and CDR2 as YSYEKL. Trimming took off 3 bases at V and 5 bases at J, with 8 bases between the two ends. CDR3 protein: CASSQRGDQPQHF. CDR3 bases: TGCGCCAGCAGCCAGAGGGGGGATCAGCCCCAGCATTTT.

This clone appeared a single time. This chain joins TRBV27 and TRBJ1-2, with D hard to call. Deletions cut 6 bases from V and 3 bases from J, with 17 bases between. The germline V gene has CDR1 MNHEY and CDR2 SMNVEV (reference sequence). CDR3 length: 15 amino acids. CDR3 protein: CASSPSGLIYYGYTF. The CDR3 coding sequence is TGTGCCAGCAGCCCATCCGGACTCATCTACTATGGCTACACCTTC.

By proportion, this clone is medium-sized. The chain carries TRBV7-9 and TRBJ1-2; D is unclear. The CDR3 is 13 residues long. The germline gives CDR1 SEHNR, CDR2 FQNEAQ (reference sequence). Trimming removed 1 base at V and 2 bases at J, with 5 bases between. The chain's CDR3 is CASSLGQNYGYTF. CDR3 nucleotide sequence: TGTGCCAGCAGCTTAGGGCAAAACTATGGCTACACCTTC.

The chain has TRBV19 and TRBJ1-2; 9 nucleotides line up with TRBD1. V lost 3 bases, J lost 3 bases, and 8 bases stayed unmatched. Germline V gives CDR1 LNHDA, CDR2 SQIVND (reference sequence). This CDR3 comprises 16 residues. The CDR3 DNA is TGTGCCAGTAGTATCGCGGACAGGGGATTTGACTATGGCTACACCTTC. Translating it yields CASSIADRGFDYGYTF.